The sequence of this T cell receptor (beta chain) was determined in a study of identical twins. Regarding the study as a whole: Abundant beta clonotypes from cord blood bore fewer insertions; memory repertoires lacked this pattern.

A universal primer binding site was introduced by template switching. The final cDNA contained unique molecular identifiers. Each CDR3 protein gets one entry after TCRdb re-called the 5' RACE reads with MiXCR. The data hold 1.5 million to 2 million distinct CDR3 sequences, with less than 35% observed a single time. The table lists this clonotype with a few counts. Its antigen is unidentified. The CDR3 totals 16 residues. With 6 bases removed from V and 0 bases from J, the gap between germline ends came to 16 bases. Per the germline V gene, CDR1 is MNHEY and CDR2 is SMNVEV (reference sequence). Material for sequencing was cord blood. This chain joins TRBV27 and TRBJ2-3; a possible D gene is TRBD1 (6 bases). The receptor was derived from a newborn girl in good health. Here the CDR3 reads CASRYGQRSSTDTQYF. The CDR3 region has the DNA TGTGCCAGCAGATACGGACAGCGTTCTAGCACAGATACGCAGTATTTT.